These 27 T cell receptor beta chains share one sample of origin, sequenced in a study of vaccination and CD4 T cells after COVID-19. Time point indicated: late sampling 161 to 241 days after vaccination in three convalescent patients. TCRdb analysed the PCR reads with MiXCR anew, one entry per CDR3 protein. The sample shows about 33,000 distinct CDR3 sequences, more than 35% of them seen only once. The sample here was CD4+ T cells from blood, taken about 7 months after SARS-CoV-2 vaccination. Receptors were obtained from a human donor who had recovered from COVID-19.

This clonotype was observed a handful of times. The CDR3 DNA reads TGTGCCAGCAGCTCGACTAGCGGGAGGGTGGTTTACGAGCAGTACTTC. Its translation: CASSSTSGRVVYEQYF. This chain connects TRBV27 to TRBJ2-7; 14 bases are shared with TRBD2. Germline V gene lookup returns CDR1 MNHEY and CDR2 SMNVEV (reference sequence). The V segment lost 6 bases and the J segment 4 bases; nucleotides outside the gene matches: 8. The CDR3 spans 16 residues.

The V and J genes are TRBV28 and TRBJ1-2, with a possible D match to TRBD1 (6 bases). V lost 5 bases, J lost 3 bases, and 13 bases lay in between. CDR3 length: 14 amino acids. Germline assignment: CDR1 MDHEN and CDR2 SYDVKM. CDR3 DNA sequence: TGTGCCAGCAGTCCCCCTGCAGGGGACTATGGCTACACCTTC. Its translation is CASSPPAGDYGYTF.

V and J are TRBV11-2 and TRBJ1-1; D is possibly TRBD1 (5 bases). The V and J ends lost 4 bases and 2 bases respectively, with 14 bases between them. The germline gives CDR1 SGHAT, CDR2 FQNNGV. This CDR3 has 15 amino acids. This CDR3 is CASSSRARPNTEAFF. The CDR3 DNA follows: TGTGCCAGCAGCTCCAGGGCCAGGCCAAACACTGAAGCTTTCTTT.

This clonotype came up a few times. The V and J genes are TRBV20-1 and TRBJ1-2; D is possibly TRBD1 (6 bases). Germline loops: CDR1 DFQATT, CDR2 SNEGSKA (reference sequence). Trimming removed 1 base from V and 0 bases from J, with 9 bases in between. The CDR3 length is 14 residues. The CDR3: CSARGGAANYGYTF. The CDR3 DNA reads TGCAGTGCTAGAGGGGGGGCAGCTAACTATGGCTACACCTTC.

The chain links TRBV6-1 to TRBJ2-3; 7 positions match TRBD1. CDR1 is MNHNS and CDR2 is SASEGT in the germline V gene. This CDR3 spans 14 amino acids. The V gene end was trimmed by 6 bases and the J gene end by 1 base; junction bases not matched to a gene: 4. The CDR3 coding sequence is TGTGCCAGCAGACAGGGGAGTGGCACAGATACGCAGTATTTT. Translated: CASRQGSGTDTQYF.

For the CDR3, the DNA is TGTGCCAGCAGCCTACAGCTCACAGATACGCAGTATTTT. It encodes CASSLQLTDTQYF. J is TRBJ2-3 and V is TRBV7-3; D uncertain. V dropped 5 bases and J dropped 2 bases, with 8 bases sitting between them. CDR3 length equals 13 residues. CDR1 SGHTA and CDR2 FQGTGA come from the germline V gene.

In its sample, this clonotype was seen a few times. In DNA, the CDR3 is TGCGCCAGCAGCCAAGAATCTGGCACAGATACGCAGTATTTT. Its protein is CASSQESGTDTQYF. The chain employs TRBV4-1 and TRBJ2-3; no reliable D call. This CDR3 region has 14 residues. The V end lost 0 bases, the J end lost 1 base, and 5 bases lay between the germline ends. Germline CDR1 reads MGHRA; CDR2 reads YSYEKL.

The chain links TRBV2 to TRBJ2-3, with D unresolved. The CDR3 loop spans 14 amino acids. The V end was cut by 6 bases, the J end by 1 base, with 11 bases between. Germline CDR1 SNHLY, CDR2 FYNNEI. In nucleotides, the CDR3 is TGTGCCAGCAGCATCAATCGTGGCACAGATACGCAGTATTTT. This codes for CASSINRGTDTQYF.

This clonotype was seen only a few times. The J gene is TRBJ2-3, the V gene TRBV20-1, with TRBD2 identical over 7 bases. This CDR3 is built from 15 residues. With 5 bases clipped from V and 2 bases from J, the junction kept 10 bases outside the gene matches. Germline CDR1 reads DFQATT; CDR2 reads SNEGSKA (reference sequence). CDR3 amino acids: CSAPAGLHFTDTQYF. The CDR3 bases are TGCAGTGCTCCAGCGGGACTACACTTCACAGATACGCAGTATTTT.

V usage is TRBV28 and J usage is TRBJ2-6; D may correspond to TRBD1 or TRBD2 (5 bases each). Trimming pared 3 bases from V and 1 base from J, leaving 10 bases between. Germline CDR1 reads MDHEN; CDR2 reads SYDVKM. The CDR3 is made up of 16 amino acids. The CDR3, as DNA: TGTGCCAGCAGTTTCGGGGCCCAATCTGGGGCCAACGTCCTGACTTTC. It yields the protein CASSFGAQSGANVLTF.

This clonotype was counted ten times or more. The chain carries TRBV15 and TRBJ1-5; D unclear. The ends were cut back, 0 bases at V and 8 bases at J, with 14 bases in the middle. The CDR3 is 15 amino acids. Germline V gene sequence: CDR1 LNHNV, CDR2 YYDKDF (reference sequence). CDR3 loop: CATSRDLGSPKPQHF. CDR3 coding DNA: TGTGCCACCAGCAGAGATCTGGGCTCCCCAAAGCCCCAGCATTTT.

This chain links TRBV7-9 with TRBJ2-3; TRBD2 aligns across 9 bases. V was pared by 4 bases and J by 2 bases, with 13 bases of the junction left unmatched. The CDR3 extends over 18 amino acids. Germline-derived CDR1 and CDR2 are SEHNR and FQNEAQ (reference sequence). The DNA of the CDR3 is TGTGCCAGCAGCTCTCCGGGCGCTGGCGGGAGGGCCACAGATACGCAGTATTTT. It translates to CASSSPGAGGRATDTQYF.

This clonotype was found a few times. V usage is TRBV19 and J usage is TRBJ2-6; no clear D gene. Between the trimmed V and J ends, which lost 3 bases and 2 bases, there was a span of 5 bases. CDR3 length equals 14 residues. Germline V lookup: CDR1 LNHDA, CDR2 SQIVND (reference sequence). The CDR3 region has the DNA TGTGCCAGTAGTATGGTGGCTGGGGCCAACGTCCTGACTTTC. Translating it yields CASSMVAGANVLTF.

The V call is TRBV6-1, the J call TRBJ1-1; 8 bases map to TRBD1. V was pared by 6 bases and J by 1 base, with 4 bases of the junction left unmatched. This CDR3 region has 14 residues. Per the germline V gene, CDR1 is MNHNS and CDR2 is SASEGT. The CDR3 bases are TGTGCCAGCAGACTCGACAGGGGGAACACTGAAGCTTTCTTT. The encoded protein is CASRLDRGNTEAFF.

This sequence joins TRBV27 and TRBJ2-4, with 10 nucleotides matching TRBD2. V trimming: 3 bases; J trimming: 8 bases; junction bases outside the gene matches: 10. The V gene's germline CDR1 is MNHEY and CDR2 SMNVEV (reference sequence). The length of the CDR3 is 16 residues. The CDR3 DNA is TGTGCCAGCAGTTTTGCTAGCGGGAGACGCGGATACATTCAGTACTTC. Translated: CASSFASGRRGYIQYF.

This clonotype showed up just a few times. V and J are TRBV19 and TRBJ2-1; D is unresolved. CDR1 LNHDA and CDR2 SQIVND come from the germline V gene (reference sequence). This CDR3 region has 15 residues. Trimming took off 6 bases at V and 9 bases at J, with 21 bases between the two ends. CDR3 bases: TGTGCCAGTAGCCCCTCAGTAGGCCGTCTCGGTGAGCAGTTCTTC. Translation: CASSPSVGRLGEQFF.

The genes are TRBV28 and TRBJ1-1; 8 bases are a match to TRBD1. CDR1 MDHEN and CDR2 SYDVKM come from the germline V gene. V dropped 5 bases and J dropped 7; count of bases not matched to a gene: 12. The length of the CDR3 is 15 residues. CDR3 sequence (DNA): TGTGCCAGCAGTGCCCCTAGGCAGGGGGCCTTTGAAGCTTTCTTT. It yields the protein CASSAPRQGAFEAFF. Variable domain in full (rest from reference TRBV28 and TRBJ1-1): DVKVTQSSRYLVKRTGEKVFLECVQDMDHENMFWYRQDPGLGLRLIYFSYDVKMKEKGDIPEGYSVSREKKERFSLILESASTNQTSMYLCASSAPRQGAFEAFFGQGTRLTVV.

The J gene is TRBJ2-3, the V gene TRBV11-1, with 8 bases aligning to TRBD1. J lost 7 bases, V lost 2 bases, and 8 bases had no gene match. Germline V gene sequence: CDR1 SGHAT, CDR2 FQDESV (reference sequence). This CDR3 has 15 residues. The CDR3 region has the DNA TGTGCCAGCAGCTTACCGGACAGGGCCGGGAATACGCAGTATTTT. It encodes CASSLPDRAGNTQYF.

This clonotype was seen once. The chain employs TRBV28 and TRBJ1-6, with D possibly TRBD1 on 5 matching bases. V was clipped by 6 bases and J by 6 bases, with 15 bases between them. The germline V gene has CDR1 MDHEN and CDR2 SYDVKM. The CDR3 consists of 15 residues. Written as DNA, the CDR3 is TGTGCCAGCAGACAGTACGGGGGGTCTAATTCACCCCTCCACTTT. Translated, it gives CASRQYGGSNSPLHF.

This clonotype appeared a few times. The J gene is TRBJ1-3, the V gene TRBV29-1, with D unclear. From germline, CDR1 is SQVTM and CDR2 ANQGSEA. Trimming shortened V by 0 bases and J by 8 bases, and 5 bases separated the two germline ends. CDR3 length: 11 residues. The CDR3 spells CSVEDWHTIYF. Written as DNA, the CDR3 is TGCAGCGTTGAAGATTGGCACACCATATATTTT.

This chain joins TRBV12-3 or TRBV12-4 and TRBJ1-5, with D unresolved. Trimming took 5 bases from V and 7 from J, leaving 15 bases between them. The CDR3 is 14 amino acids. The DNA for the CDR3 is TGTGCCAGCAGTATTAGTGGTAGAGACCAGCCCCAGCATTTT. It codes for CASSISGRDQPQHF.

The chain carries TRBV2 and TRBJ2-3, with D possibly being TRBD2 (5 bases). The V gene lost 5 bases and the J gene lost 6 bases, with 12 bases spanning the gap. Germline V gives CDR1 SNHLY, CDR2 FYNNEI. This CDR3 spans 13 amino acids. The CDR3: CASSTAWEDTQYF. The CDR3 coding sequence is TGTGCCAGCAGTACAGCTTGGGAGGATACGCAGTATTTT.

The J gene is TRBJ1-3, the V gene TRBV20-1; the D is unclear. V was cut by 2 bases and J by 0 bases, with 8 bases left in between. Germline V lookup: CDR1 DFQATT, CDR2 SNEGSKA (reference sequence). There are 14 residues in the CDR3. The chain's CDR3 is CSARKTFSGNTIYF. Here the CDR3 DNA reads TGCAGTGCTAGAAAGACCTTCTCTGGAAACACCATATATTTT.

The chain recombines TRBV15 with TRBJ2-1; TRBD2 aligns across 7 bases. The CDR3 totals 15 residues. The V segment lost 0 bases and the J segment 2 bases; nucleotides outside the gene matches: 1. Germline assignment: CDR1 LNHNV and CDR2 YYDKDF (reference sequence). The CDR3 coding sequence is TGTGCCACCAGCAGAGAGGGGACTACCTACAATGAGCAGTTCTTC. This translates into CATSREGTTYNEQFF.

CDR3 DNA sequence: TGTGCCAGCAGTGGAGCTCCCGGGACACAAACATACAATGAGCAGTTCTTC. Its translation is CASSGAPGTQTYNEQFF. J is TRBJ2-1 and V is TRBV6-4, with D tentatively TRBD1 (6 bases). CDR1 is MRHNA and CDR2 is SNTAGT in the germline V gene. The germline V and J ends were trimmed by 4 bases and 4 bases, with 20 bases remaining between them. CDR3 length equals 17 residues.

The chain links TRBV6-1 to TRBJ2-7; 9 nucleotides align to TRBD2. Unmatched junction bases numbered 4, after V lost 8 bases and J lost 2 bases. Germline V gene sequence: CDR1 MNHNS, CDR2 SASEGT. The length of the CDR3 is 13 residues. The DNA of the CDR3 is TGTGCCAGCCGGCGGGGGGGGCCCTACGAGCAGTACTTC. This encodes CASRRGGPYEQYF.

The chain has TRBV21-1 and TRBJ1-6. TRBV21-1 is listed as a pseudogene. The CDR3 totals 17 residues. The CDR3 DNA reads as TGTGCCAGCAGCAAAAAGACAAGAAGGTGGCGAAATTCACCCCTCCACTTT. Translating it yields CASSKKTRRWRNSPLHF.